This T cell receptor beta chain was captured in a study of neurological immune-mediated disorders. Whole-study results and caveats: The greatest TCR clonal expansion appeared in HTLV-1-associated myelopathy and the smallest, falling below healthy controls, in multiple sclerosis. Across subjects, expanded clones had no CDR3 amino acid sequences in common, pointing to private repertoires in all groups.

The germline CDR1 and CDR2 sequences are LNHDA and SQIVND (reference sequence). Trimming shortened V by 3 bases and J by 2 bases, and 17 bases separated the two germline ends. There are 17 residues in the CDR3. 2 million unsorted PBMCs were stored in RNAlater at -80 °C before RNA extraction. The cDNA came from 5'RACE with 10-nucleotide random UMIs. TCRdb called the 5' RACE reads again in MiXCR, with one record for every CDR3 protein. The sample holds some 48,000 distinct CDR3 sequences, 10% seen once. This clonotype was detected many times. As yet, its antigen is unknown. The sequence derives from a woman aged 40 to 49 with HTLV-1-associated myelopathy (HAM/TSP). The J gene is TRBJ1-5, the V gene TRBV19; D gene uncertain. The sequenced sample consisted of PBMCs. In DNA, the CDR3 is TGTGCCAGTAGTATGGAGACACTCTGGTTGGGCAATCAGCCCCAGCATTTT. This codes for CASSMETLWLGNQPQHF.